This T cell receptor beta chain was sequenced in a study of response to subunit inactivated influenza vaccine. Points from the study as a whole: The authors suggested that few new T cells are recruited per seasonal influenza vaccination.

TCRdb re-derived calls from the RT-PCR reads in MiXCR, one entry per CDR3 protein. This table holds under 550,000 distinct CDR3 sequences, 7.2% found once. As to this clonotype: Its target is unknown.

This CDR3 is 16 amino acids long. Trimming cost V 1 base and J 6 bases; bases outside gene matches: 8. Germline values: CDR1 SGHTA, CDR2 FQGTGA. The chain recombines TRBV7-3 with TRBJ2-2, with TRBD1 matching over 7 bases. The sequencing used PBMCs from blood, collected less than 25 months after vaccination. The TCR sequence derives from a man aged 50 to 69 who received an inactivated influenza vaccine. The CDR3 protein is CASSLSSQGVAGELFF. The CDR3 region has the DNA TGTGCCAGCAGCTTAAGTTCGCAGGGGGTCGCCGGGGAGCTGTTTTTT.